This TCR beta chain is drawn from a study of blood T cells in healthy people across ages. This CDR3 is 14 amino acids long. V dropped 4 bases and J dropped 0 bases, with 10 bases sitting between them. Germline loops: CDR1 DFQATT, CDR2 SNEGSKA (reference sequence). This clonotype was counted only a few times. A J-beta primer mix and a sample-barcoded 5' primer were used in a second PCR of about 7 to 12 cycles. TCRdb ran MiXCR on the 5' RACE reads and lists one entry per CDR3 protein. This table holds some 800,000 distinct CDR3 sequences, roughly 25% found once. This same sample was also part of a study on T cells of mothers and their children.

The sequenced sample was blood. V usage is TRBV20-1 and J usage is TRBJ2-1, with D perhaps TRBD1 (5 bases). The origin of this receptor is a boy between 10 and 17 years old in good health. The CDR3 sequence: CSATGKSSYNEQFF. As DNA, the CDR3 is TGCAGTGCTACAGGGAAGAGCTCCTACAATGAGCAGTTCTTC.